This T cell receptor beta chain is from a study of T cell repertoires in cytomegalovirus infection. Study as a whole: Public TCR beta signatures marked donors with CMV infection and the matching HLA.

The CDR3 is made up of 18 amino acids. The V and J ends lost 3 bases and 4 bases, in that order; junction bases with no gene match: 13. CDR1 is LNHDA and CDR2 is SQIVND in the germline V gene (reference sequence). TCRdb called the reads again in MiXCR, with one record for every CDR3 protein. The sample has about 490,000 distinct CDR3 sequences, 26% seen once. This clonotype was detected only a few times. Material: PBMCs. V gene TRBV19 combines with J gene TRBJ2-3; 10 bases map to TRBD1. The clonotype comes from a human donor in good health (CMV status not recorded). Some clones in this sample may be carry-over from other donors' samples. The CDR3 loop reads CASSILYPTGGASDTQYF. The CDR3 region has the DNA TGTGCCAGTAGTATCTTGTATCCGACAGGGGGCGCATCAGATACGCAGTATTTT.